This T cell receptor beta chain was recovered during a study of shared clonotypes between healthy human individuals. Study-wide results and caveats: Four donors shared about 5% of their naive CD4 clonotypes.

It was roughly 210 ng DNA, around 33,000 T cell genomes, that sorted-subset replicate PCRs used. The authors' processing: ImmunoSEQ junction-only sequences lacked quality scores, so their filtering differed. Profiling relied on immunoSEQ multiplex PCR, and the TCRdb table lists in-frame clones only, not all of them. That table gives V, J and clone size, and the DNA gave D and trimming. The sample has 1.5 million to 1.9 million clones; 95% to 99% are singletons. CDR3 length equals 14 residues. The junction had 6 bases not matched to a gene; V was cut back by 6 bases and J by 5 bases. Germline V gene data show CDR1 as MRHNA and CDR2 as SNTAGT. Notes on this clone: Its cognate antigen is unknown.

The chain employs TRBV6-4 and TRBJ2-2; 7 bases match TRBD2. The receptor's source is a man younger than 45 in good health. Material for sequencing was naive CD4+ T cells sorted from blood. Subset specified: CD45RA+ positively selected. The chain's CDR3 is CASRGNSGTGELFF. CDR3 sequence (DNA): TGTGCCAGCAGAGGCAATAGCGGGACCGGGGAGCTGTTTTTT.